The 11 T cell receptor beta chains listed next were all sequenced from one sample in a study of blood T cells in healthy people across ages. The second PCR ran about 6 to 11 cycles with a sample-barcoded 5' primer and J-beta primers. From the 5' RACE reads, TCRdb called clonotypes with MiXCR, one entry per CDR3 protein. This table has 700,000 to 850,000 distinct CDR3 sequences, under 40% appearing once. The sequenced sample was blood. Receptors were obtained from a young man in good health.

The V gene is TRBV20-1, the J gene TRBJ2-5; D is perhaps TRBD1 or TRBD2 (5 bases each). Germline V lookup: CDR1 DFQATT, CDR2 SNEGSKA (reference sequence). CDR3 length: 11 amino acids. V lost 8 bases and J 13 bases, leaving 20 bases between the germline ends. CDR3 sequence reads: CSLQAGTLSYF. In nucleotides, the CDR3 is TGCAGTTTACAAGCCGGGACGCTTTCGTACTTC.

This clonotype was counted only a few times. The CDR3 is CASSFITGDSSYNEQFF. CDR3 in DNA: TGTGCCAGCAGCTTTATAACAGGCGATAGCTCCTACAATGAGCAGTTCTTC. V and J are TRBV7-6 and TRBJ2-1; tentatively, D is TRBD1 (5 bases). This CDR3 is 17 amino acids long. CDR1 SGHVS and CDR2 FNYEAQ come from the germline V gene. Trimming stripped 3 bases from V and 0 bases from J, with 15 bases between.

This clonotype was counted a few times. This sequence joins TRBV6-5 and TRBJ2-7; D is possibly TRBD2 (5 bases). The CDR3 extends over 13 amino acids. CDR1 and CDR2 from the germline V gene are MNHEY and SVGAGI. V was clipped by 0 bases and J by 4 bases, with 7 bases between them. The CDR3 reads CASSYSRGYEQYF. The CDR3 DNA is TGTGCCAGCAGTTACTCGCGAGGGTACGAGCAGTACTTC.

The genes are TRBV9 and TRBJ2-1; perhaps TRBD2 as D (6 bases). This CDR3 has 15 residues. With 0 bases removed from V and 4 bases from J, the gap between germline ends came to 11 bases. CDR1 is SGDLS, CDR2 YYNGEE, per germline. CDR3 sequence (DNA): TGTGCCAGCAGCGTAGTAGGCGGACTATACAATGAGCAGTTCTTC. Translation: CASSVVGGLYNEQFF.

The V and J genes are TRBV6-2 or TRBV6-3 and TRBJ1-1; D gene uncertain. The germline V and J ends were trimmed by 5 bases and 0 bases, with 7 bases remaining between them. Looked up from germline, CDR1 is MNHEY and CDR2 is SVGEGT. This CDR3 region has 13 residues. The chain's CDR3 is CASSGLLNTEAFF. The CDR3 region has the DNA TGTGCCAGCAGTGGGCTCCTGAACACTGAAGCTTTCTTT.

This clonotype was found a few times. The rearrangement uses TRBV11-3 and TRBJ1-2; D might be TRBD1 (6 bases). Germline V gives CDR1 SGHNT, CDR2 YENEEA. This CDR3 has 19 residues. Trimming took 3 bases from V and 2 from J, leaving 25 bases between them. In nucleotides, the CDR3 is TGTGCCAGCAGCTTGGAAAACGAAAACGGGACACCTTTAAACTATGGCTACACCTTC. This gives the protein CASSLENENGTPLNYGYTF. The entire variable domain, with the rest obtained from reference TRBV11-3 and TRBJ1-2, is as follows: EAGVVQSPRYKIIEKKQPVAFWCNPISGHNTLYWYLQNLGQGPELLIRYENEEAVDDSQLPKDRFSAERLKGVDSTLKIQPAELGDSAVYLCASSLENENGTPLNYGYTFGSGTRLTVV.

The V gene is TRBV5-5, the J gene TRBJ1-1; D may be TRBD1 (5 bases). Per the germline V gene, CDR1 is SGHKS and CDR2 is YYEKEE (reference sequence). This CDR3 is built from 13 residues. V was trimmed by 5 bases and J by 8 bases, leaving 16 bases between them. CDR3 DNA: TGTGCCAGCAGTGGCGGGGACGGGAGGGAAGCTTTCTTT. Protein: CASSGGDGREAFF.

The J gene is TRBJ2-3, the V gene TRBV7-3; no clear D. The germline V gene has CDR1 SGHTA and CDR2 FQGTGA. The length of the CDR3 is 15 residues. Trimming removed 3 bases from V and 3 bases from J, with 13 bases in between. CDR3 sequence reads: CASSFRHGSTDTQYF. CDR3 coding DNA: TGTGCCAGCAGCTTCAGACACGGCTCAACAGATACGCAGTATTTT. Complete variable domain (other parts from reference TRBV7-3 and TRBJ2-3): GAGVSQTPSNKVTEKGKYVELRCDPISGHTALYWYRQSLGQGPEFLIYFQGTGAADDSGLPNDRFFAVRPEGSVSTLKIQRTERGDSAVYLCASSFRHGSTDTQYFGPGTRLTVL.

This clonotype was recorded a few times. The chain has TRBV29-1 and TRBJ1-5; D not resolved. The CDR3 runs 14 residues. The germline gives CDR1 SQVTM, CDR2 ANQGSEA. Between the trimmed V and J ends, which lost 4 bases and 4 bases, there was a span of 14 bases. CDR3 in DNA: TGCAGCGTTGTTACCGGGTCTGGGAATCAGCCCCAGCATTTT. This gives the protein CSVVTGSGNQPQHF.

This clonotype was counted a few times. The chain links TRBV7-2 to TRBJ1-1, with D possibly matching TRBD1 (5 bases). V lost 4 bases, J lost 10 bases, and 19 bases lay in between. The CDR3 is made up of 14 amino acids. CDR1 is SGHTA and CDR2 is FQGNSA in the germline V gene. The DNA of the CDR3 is TGTGCCAGCAGCTCCGCGGGACGCCCCGAGGGAGCTTTCTTT. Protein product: CASSSAGRPEGAFF. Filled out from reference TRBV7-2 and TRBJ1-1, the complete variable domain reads GAGVSQSPSNKVTEKGKDVELRCDPISGHTALYWYRQSLGQGLEFLIYFQGNSAPDKSGLPSDRFSAERTGGSVSTLTIQRTQQEDSAVYLCASSSAGRPEGAFFGQGTRLTVV.

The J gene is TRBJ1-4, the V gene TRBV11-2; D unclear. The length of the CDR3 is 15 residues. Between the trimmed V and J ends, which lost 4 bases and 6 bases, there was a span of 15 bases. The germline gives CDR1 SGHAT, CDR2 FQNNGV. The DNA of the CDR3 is TGTGCCAGCAGCTCGACCCAGCCAGGTTATGAAAAACTGTTTTTT. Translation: CASSSTQPGYEKLFF.